This entry features one T cell receptor (beta chain) sequence. The data were taken from a study of technical replicates of blood from a few donors. The CDR3 totals 16 residues. Germline V lookup: CDR1 MDHEN, CDR2 SYDVKM. V lost 5 bases, J lost 3 bases, and 20 bases lay in between. Generated by immunoSEQ multiplex PCR, the TCRdb table keeps only in-frame clones and is missing some. The sample consists of under 90,000 clones, approximately 96% of them appearing once. The sample was T cells isolated from PBMCs. The gene calls are TRBV28 and TRBJ2-7; tentative D call: TRBD1 (5 bases). The source of this sequence is a human donor in good health. The CDR3 here is CASSHKSLRQNYEQYF. The CDR3 nucleotides read TGTGCCAGCAGTCACAAAAGTTTGCGACAGAACTACGAGCAGTACTTC.